This TCR beta chain derives from a study of blood T cell repertoires in COVID-19. Study context: Sites in the United States, Italy and Spain provided acute and convalescent COVID-19 samples. Sources were T cells, B-cell-depleted T cells, or PBMCs; the material itself was cDNA or gDNA.

Original data processing: Amplified reference gene primers provided the basis for estimating nucleated cell counts. Data came from immunoSEQ multiplex PCR; TCRdb stores just in-frame clones and leaves some out. Clone size and the V and J calls come from that table; the DNA yielded D and trimming. The sample has roughly 230,000 clones, approximately 81% seen once. This CDR3 spans 16 amino acids. The V gene is TRBV21-1, the J gene TRBJ1-2; TRBD1 is the table's D call and was not checked against the DNA. TRBV21-1 is tagged as a pseudogene. Sequenced material: peripheral blood. This clonotype was sampled from a man aged 35 to 55 with acute or convalescent COVID-19. CDR3 residues: CASSTGTGHTNYGYTF. The CDR3 DNA sequence: TGTGCCAGCAGCACGGGGACAGGGCATACTAACTATGGCTACACCTTC.